This TCR beta chain comes out of a study of read filtering for tumor transcriptome and immune sequencing. This CDR3 comprises 16 residues. Trimming removed 5 bases from V and 1 base from J; junction bases left unmatched: 10. Germline V gene lookup returns CDR1 SGHTA and CDR2 FQGNSA. Many counts were recorded for this clonotype. The library was built from approximately 400 ng RNA with molecular barcoded adaptors for alpha/delta and beta/gamma chains. TCRdb processed the reads anew with MiXCR; each CDR3 protein has one entry. The table has about 58,000 distinct CDR3 sequences, approximately 13% seen once.

The receptor was isolated from a donor at least 40 years old with multiple myeloma. The chain carries TRBV7-2 and TRBJ1-1; TRBD1 agrees at 7 bases. Material for sequencing was a population of CD138-negative cells sorted from bone marrow. This chain's CDR3 is CASSQDGQGENTEAFF. The CDR3 DNA is TGTGCCAGCAGCCAGGACGGCCAGGGGGAGAACACTGAAGCTTTCTTT.